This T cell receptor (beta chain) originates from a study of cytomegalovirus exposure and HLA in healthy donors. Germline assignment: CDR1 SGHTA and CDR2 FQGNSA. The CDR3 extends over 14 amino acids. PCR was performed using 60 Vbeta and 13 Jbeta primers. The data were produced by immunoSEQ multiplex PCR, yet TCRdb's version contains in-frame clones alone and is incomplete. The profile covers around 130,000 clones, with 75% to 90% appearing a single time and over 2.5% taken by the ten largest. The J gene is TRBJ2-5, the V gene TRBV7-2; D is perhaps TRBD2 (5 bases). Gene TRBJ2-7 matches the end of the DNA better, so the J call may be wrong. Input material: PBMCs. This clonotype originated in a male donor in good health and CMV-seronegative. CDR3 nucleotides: TGTGCCAGCAGTCGCAACGGGATTCTCTACGAGCAGTACTTC. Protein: CASSRNGILYEQYF.